One and the same sample provided the 11 T cell receptor beta chains below, sequenced in a study of cytomegalovirus exposure and HLA in healthy donors. Primers for the PCR totalled 60 Vbeta and 13 Jbeta. The data were produced by immunoSEQ multiplex PCR, yet TCRdb's version contains in-frame clones alone and is incomplete. The repertoire has roughly 180,000 clones, roughly 80% of them found once; the top ten carry under 5%. Sequenced sample: PBMCs. The receptors were sampled from a man between 18 and 29 years old in good health and CMV-seronegative.

The genes are TRBV2 and TRBJ1-1; 7 nucleotides align to TRBD1. V lost 6 bases to trimming and J lost 7 bases; unmatched junction nucleotides: 11. Germline V lookup: CDR1 SNHLY, CDR2 FYNNEI. This CDR3 region has 14 residues. CDR3 in DNA: TGTGCCAGCAGGTTCCCCAGGGGGTCGAATGAAGCTTTCTTT. Amino acids: CASRFPRGSNEAFF.

The chain couples TRBV4-2 to TRBJ2-7; D may be TRBD2 (6 bases). CDR3 size: 17 residues. Germline V gene lookup returns CDR1 LGHNA and CDR2 YNFKEQ. V gave up 0 bases and J gave up 0 bases, with 15 bases separating them. The CDR3 DNA sequence: TGTGCCAGCAGCCAAGACAACGGCGGGATCCTCTCCTACGAGCAGTACTTC. This encodes CASSQDNGGILSYEQYF.

This sequence joins TRBV5-8 and TRBJ1-1, with a weak D call TRBD1 (5 bases). The CDR3 totals 14 residues. The ends were cut back, 9 bases at V and 1 base at J, with 16 bases in the middle. Germline-derived CDR1 and CDR2 are SGHTS and YDEGEE. Here the CDR3 reads CATPGGAPNTEAFF. CDR3 sequence (DNA): TGTGCCACCCCAGGAGGGGCGCCGAACACTGAAGCTTTCTTT.

The gene calls are TRBV29-1 and TRBJ2-7, with 7 bases identical to TRBD2. Germline V gene data show CDR1 as SQVTM and CDR2 as ANQGSEA. After removal of 1 base from V and 4 bases from J, the junction contained 7 bases not matched to a gene. This CDR3 spans 14 amino acids. Written as DNA, the CDR3 is TGCAGCGTTGAAGTGGCGGGAGTTCGGTACGAGCAGTACTTC. It encodes CSVEVAGVRYEQYF.

The chain carries TRBV7-8 and TRBJ1-3; D may be TRBD1 (6 bases). This CDR3 region has 14 residues. Trimming removed 4 bases from V and 4 bases from J, with 11 bases in between. Germline values: CDR1 SGHVS, CDR2 FQNEAQ. CDR3 sequence reads: CASSSTGFGNTIYF. For the CDR3, the DNA is TGTGCCAGCAGCTCCACAGGGTTCGGAAACACCATATATTTT.

The gene calls are TRBV9 and TRBJ1-1; no clear D gene. The V end lost 1 base, the J end lost 0 bases, and 7 bases lay between the germline ends. This CDR3 has 14 amino acids. Germline lookup yields CDR1 SGDLS and CDR2 YYNGEE. The CDR3 spells CASSVRSVNTEAFF. The CDR3 DNA follows: TGTGCCAGCAGCGTAAGGAGTGTGAACACTGAAGCTTTCTTT.

This chain uses TRBV7-9 with TRBJ1-2; maybe TRBD1 (6 bases). The CDR3 spans 15 residues. Germline values: CDR1 SEHNR, CDR2 FQNEAQ (reference sequence). With 9 bases removed from V and 7 bases from J, the gap between germline ends came to 24 bases. CDR3 DNA sequence: TGTGCCAGTGAACGAGAGGGGGTTTTCGGAGTTGGCTACACCTTC. Translated, it gives CASEREGVFGVGYTF.

This chain joins TRBV18 and TRBJ2-5; 11 positions match TRBD2. Trimming at V came to 5 bases and at J to 0 bases, leaving 14 bases not matched to a gene. Germline CDR1 is KGHSH and CDR2 is LQKENI. The CDR3 length is 19 residues. Here the CDR3 DNA reads TGTGCCAGCTCAAGTACTAATCATCCGGGACTAGCGGACCAAGAGACCCAGTACTTC. The encoded protein is CASSSTNHPGLADQETQYF.

V and J are TRBV19 and TRBJ1-2; 10 bases are shared with TRBD1. V was clipped by 9 bases and J by 8 bases; unmatched bases: 9. There are 13 residues in the CDR3. Germline CDR1 and CDR2: LNHDA and SQIVND (reference sequence). This chain's CDR3 is CASQTGGAGGYTF. The CDR3, as DNA: TGTGCCAGCCAGACAGGGGGCGCCGGGGGCTACACCTTC.

This chain uses TRBV27 with TRBJ1-1; D not certain. The CDR3 runs to 13 residues. In germline, CDR1 is MNHEY, CDR2 SMNVEV (reference sequence). Trimming took off 3 bases at V and 0 bases at J, with 5 bases between the two ends. This CDR3 is CASSFTVNTEAFF. In DNA form, the CDR3 reads TGTGCCAGCAGTTTCACTGTGAACACTGAAGCTTTCTTT.

The chain combines TRBV11-2 with TRBJ2-7; D is unclear. V was cut by 1 base and J by 1 base, with 5 bases left in between. The CDR3 totals 13 residues. Per the germline V gene, CDR1 is SGHAT and CDR2 is FQNNGV. The CDR3: CASSLARSYEQYF. CDR3 in DNA: TGTGCCAGCAGCTTAGCCAGGTCCTACGAGCAGTACTTC.